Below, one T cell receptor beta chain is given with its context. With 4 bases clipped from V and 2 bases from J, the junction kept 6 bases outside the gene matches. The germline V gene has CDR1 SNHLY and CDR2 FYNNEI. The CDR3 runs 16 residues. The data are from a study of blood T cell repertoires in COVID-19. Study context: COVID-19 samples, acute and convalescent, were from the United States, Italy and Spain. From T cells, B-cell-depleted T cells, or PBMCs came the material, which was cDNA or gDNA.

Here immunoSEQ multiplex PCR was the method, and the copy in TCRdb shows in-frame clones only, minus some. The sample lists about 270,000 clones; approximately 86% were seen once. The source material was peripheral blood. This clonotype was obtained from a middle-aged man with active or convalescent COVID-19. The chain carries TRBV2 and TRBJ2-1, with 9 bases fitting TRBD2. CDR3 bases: TGTGCCAGCAGTGCCTTAGGACTAGCGACCTACAATGAGCAGTTCTTC. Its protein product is CASSALGLATYNEQFF.